This T cell receptor (beta chain) was captured by sequencing in a study of T cells in Graves' hyperthyroidism and ophthalmopathy. Authors of the study amplified TCR beta CDR3 regions from RNA transcripts. HTBI primers were employed in a first-round RT-PCR of the TCR CDR3. TCRdb processed the multiplex PCR reads anew with MiXCR; each CDR3 protein has one entry. The sample includes 530,000 or so distinct CDR3 sequences, around 45% of them seen just once. As to this clonotype: Its cognate antigen is unknown.

Study-level findings and limits: Most thyroid clonotypes with frequency above 0.001 were detected in blood.

Germline assignment: CDR1 SGHVS and CDR2 FQNEAQ. The CDR3 runs to 17 residues. V was pared by 0 bases and J by 2 bases, with 4 bases of the junction left unmatched. Material for sequencing was peripheral blood or thyroid tissue (not recorded which). The origin of this receptor is a woman aged 18-30 years with Graves' hyperthyroidism. The rearrangement links TRBV7-8 to TRBJ1-6, with 7 bases that match TRBD1. CDR3 residues: CASSLASGTAYNSPLHF. Written as DNA, the CDR3 is TGTGCCAGCAGCTTAGCTTCCGGGACAGCCTATAATTCACCCCTCCACTTT. Combining the CDR3 with reference TRBV7-8 and TRBJ1-6 gives the whole variable domain GAGVSQSPRYKVAKRGQDVALRCDPISGHVSLFWYQQALGQGPEFLTYFQNEAQLDKSGLPSDRFFAERPEGSVSTLKIQRTQQEDSAVYLCASSLASGTAYNSPLHFGNGTRLTVT.